The 8 T cell receptor beta chains in this list originate from one sample, sequenced in a study of human T cells and chemical hapten exposure (dated by TCRdb to the early 2020s). The protocol used for the library was 5' RACE. TCRdb records Illumina MiSeq as the sequencer. Clones were called with MiXCR by TCRdb after fastp trimmed the public reads at Q25, and only in-frame beta chains were retained. Duplicate CDR3 protein sequences are folded into a single record with the most common DNA and genes. This sample gives about 140,000 distinct CDR3 sequences in total; 3.5% to 5% of them show up just once. The ten most abundant clones make up 1.2% to 1.5% of the sample. Total RNA was extracted from unfractionated whole blood that had been collected in Tempus Blood RNA tubes. These receptors all come from a female donor in good health.

This clonotype has a count of ten or more. The V gene is TRBV7-2, the J gene TRBJ2-5; the match to TRBD2 covers 11 bases. The CDR3 is made up of 15 amino acids. Germline V CDR1 and CDR2: SGHTA, FQGNSA. With 3 bases clipped from V and 5 bases from J, the junction kept 5 bases outside the gene matches. In nucleotides, the CDR3 is TGTGCCAGCAGCTTTAGCGGGGGGGCCTGGGAGACCCAGTACTTC. It codes for CASSFSGGAWETQYF.

This chain links TRBV5-1 with TRBJ1-4, with 8 bases aligning to TRBD1. The V gene's germline CDR1 is SGHRS and CDR2 YFSETQ. With 0 bases clipped from V and 7 bases from J, the junction kept 5 bases outside the gene matches. The CDR3 has 15 amino acids. The CDR3 sequence is CASSLVTGGSEKLFF. CDR3 DNA sequence: TGCGCCAGCAGCTTGGTAACAGGGGGATCTGAAAAACTGTTTTTT.

This clonotype was detected many times. This sequence joins TRBV6-6 and TRBJ2-2; D is perhaps TRBD1 or TRBD2 (5 bases each). CDR3 length: 13 residues. CDR1 is MNHNY and CDR2 is SVGAGI in the germline V gene (reference sequence). Trimming left V 8 bases short and J 7 bases short, with 14 bases between. CDR3 DNA sequence: TGTGCCAGCTCGGTGGGGACGGACGGGGAGCTGTTTTTT. Translating gives CASSVGTDGELFF.

The table lists this clonotype with many counts. The J gene is TRBJ2-1, the V gene TRBV7-9; D may be TRBD1 or TRBD2 (5 bases each). Trimming removed 5 bases from V and 3 bases from J, with 20 bases in between. The CDR3 extends over 17 amino acids. Germline V lookup: CDR1 SEHNR, CDR2 FQNEAQ (reference sequence). Written as DNA, the CDR3 is TGTGCCAGCAGCCCCCTAGACGGGGCAATGAACTACAATGAGCAGTTCTTC. Translating it yields CASSPLDGAMNYNEQFF.

This clonotype was detected many times. This chain joins TRBV2 and TRBJ2-7, with D perhaps matching TRBD1 or TRBD2 (6 bases each). Trimming stripped 2 bases from V and 2 bases from J, with 13 bases between. Germline V gene sequence: CDR1 SNHLY, CDR2 FYNNEI. The CDR3 covers 15 residues. The CDR3 sequence: CASSELPRGPYEQYF. The CDR3 region has the DNA TGTGCCAGCAGTGAACTCCCCCGGGGGCCCTACGAGCAGTACTTC.

This clonotype was seen at least ten times. This chain joins TRBV12-3 or TRBV12-4 and TRBJ2-3; D ambiguous. The CDR3 covers 15 residues. V dropped 3 bases and J dropped 11 bases, with 21 bases sitting between them. CDR3 in DNA: TGTGCCAGCAGTTTTAGGGAAGCCGACCCGGAAGGGCAGTATTTT. It specifies CASSFREADPEGQYF.

This clonotype occurred many times. This chain links TRBV5-5 with TRBJ2-7; D gene ambiguous. The CDR3 runs 12 residues. The V end was cut by 1 base, the J end by 7 bases, with 9 bases between. Germline V gene lookup returns CDR1 SGHKS and CDR2 YYEKEE (reference sequence). CDR3 loop: CASSLRSWEQYF. CDR3 in DNA: TGTGCCAGCAGCTTGCGGTCTTGGGAGCAGTACTTC.

This clonotype was detected a few times. The rearrangement joins TRBV29-1 to TRBJ2-5; 7 bases map to TRBD1. Looked up from germline, CDR1 is SQVTM and CDR2 is ANQGSEA. The V segment lost 6 bases and the J segment 2 bases; nucleotides outside the gene matches: 3. The CDR3 runs 12 residues. Here the CDR3 DNA reads TGCAGCGTCTCCAGGGGGCAAGAGACCCAGTACTTC. It is translated as CSVSRGQETQYF.